One sample yielded the 28 T cell receptor beta chains listed below, sequenced in a study of blood T cell repertoires in COVID-19 (dated by TCRdb to 2020 to 2021). Library generation was performed with the immunoSEQ multiplex PCR assay. TCRdb retrieved this table from immuneACCESS and kept in-frame rearrangements only. Not all clones are present; in checked studies, unresolved V genes account for under half, and no reason is known for the remainder. The sample table lists more than 140,000 clones, about 86% of them with a count of one. Of the sample, about 8% falls within the top ten clones. Sequencing was done on a sample of peripheral blood. These receptors originate from a woman aged 55 to 70 with acute or convalescent COVID-19.

About this clone: The identical CDR3 is also encoded by other nucleotide sequences in the sample. The J gene is TRBJ1-3, the V gene TRBV7-2; TRBD1 is a possible D gene (5 bases). The CDR3 has 14 residues. V gave up 2 bases and J gave up 3 bases, with 8 bases separating them. CDR1 SGHTA and CDR2 FQGNSA come from the germline V gene. The CDR3 spells CASSLQGSGNTIYF. The CDR3 DNA follows: TGTGCCAGCAGCTTACAGGGTAGTGGAAACACCATATATTTT.

The gene calls are TRBV25-1 and TRBJ2-4, with 7 positions matching TRBD2. This CDR3 is built from 15 residues. In germline, CDR1 is MGHDK, CDR2 SYGVNS. V shed 4 bases and J 6 bases; nucleotides not matched to a gene: 9. CDR3: CASSGSGVGRNIQYF. As DNA, the CDR3 is TGTGCCAGCAGTGGGAGCGGGGTTGGGAGAAACATTCAGTACTTC.

The CDR3 sequence is CASTLDSSYNEQFF. As DNA, the CDR3 is TGTGCCAGCACCCTGGACAGCTCCTACAATGAGCAGTTCTTC. This rearrangement joins TRBV2 to TRBJ2-1; a weak D match, TRBD1 (6 bases). Deletions cut 7 bases from V and 0 bases from J, with 10 bases between. The CDR3 contains 14 residues. In germline, CDR1 is SNHLY, CDR2 FYNNEI. The entire variable domain, with the rest obtained from reference TRBV2 and TRBJ2-1, is as follows: EPEVTQTPSHQVTQMGQEVILRCVPISNHLYFYWYRQILGQKVEFLVSFYNNEISEKSEIFDDQFSVERPDGSNFTLKIRSTKLEDSAMYFCASTLDSSYNEQFFGPGTRLTVL.

The chain combines TRBV28 with TRBJ2-7, with TRBD2 matching 10 bases. V was clipped by 4 bases and J by 4 bases; unmatched bases: 7. The CDR3 sequence is 15 residues long. Per the germline V gene, CDR1 is MDHEN and CDR2 is SYDVKM. The CDR3 region is CASSSSSGGDYEQYF. CDR3 coding DNA: TGTGCCAGCAGTTCCTCTAGCGGGGGCGATTACGAGCAGTACTTC.

The chain uses TRBV19 and TRBJ1-5, with D hard to call. Per the germline V gene, CDR1 is LNHDA and CDR2 is SQIVND (reference sequence). The V end was cut by 1 base, the J end by 5 bases, with 9 bases between. The CDR3 is made up of 14 amino acids. The CDR3 DNA reads TGTGCCAGTAGTATAGCCGGGGTCGATCAGCCCCAGCATTTT. Translation: CASSIAGVDQPQHF.

This sequence joins TRBV5-8 and TRBJ2-7; D perhaps matches TRBD2 (5 bases). The V end was cut by 4 bases, the J end by 4 bases, with 9 bases between. The CDR3 has 12 residues. Per the germline V gene, CDR1 is SGHTS and CDR2 is YDEGEE. The CDR3 loop reads CASSARGYEQYF. The CDR3 DNA follows: TGTGCCAGCAGCGCCCGGGGTTACGAGCAGTACTTC.

The rearrangement joins TRBV27 to TRBJ1-1, with D maybe TRBD1 (6 bases). Germline V gene sequence: CDR1 MNHEY, CDR2 SMNVEV (reference sequence). This CDR3 is 15 amino acids long. Trimming shortened V by 4 bases and J by 4 bases, and 16 bases separated the two germline ends. CDR3 sequence reads: CASSYHRDGGTEAFF. CDR3 DNA sequence: TGTGCCAGCAGTTACCACAGGGACGGTGGCACTGAAGCTTTCTTT.

The chain is built from TRBV5-1 and TRBJ2-5, with D possibly TRBD1 on 5 matching bases. This CDR3 is built from 15 residues. The V and J ends lost 0 bases and 2 bases respectively, with 11 bases between them. CDR1 and CDR2 (germline): SGHRS, YFSETQ. CDR3 DNA: TGCGCCAGCAGCTTGGCGGCCACAGGTCAAGAGACCCAGTACTTC. Protein product: CASSLAATGQETQYF.

This clone was recorded many times. The rearrangement joins TRBV6-4 to TRBJ1-6; 10 nucleotides line up with TRBD1. The V gene end was trimmed by 7 bases and the J gene end by 1 base; junction bases not matched to a gene: 16. Germline loops: CDR1 MRHNA, CDR2 SNTAGT. The CDR3 runs 20 residues. This CDR3 is CASIYRDRGLRRSYNSPLHF. The CDR3 DNA is TGTGCCAGCATTTACCGGGACAGGGGATTAAGAAGGTCCTATAATTCACCCCTCCACTTT.

This clone occurred a few times. V gene TRBV9 combines with J gene TRBJ1-5; the D is unclear. Germline CDR1 is SGDLS and CDR2 is YYNGEE. The V end lost 3 bases, the J end lost 6 bases, and 16 bases lay between the germline ends. This CDR3 spans 15 amino acids. The CDR3 DNA reads as TGTGCCAGCAGCGCGCAAGCAGGCTCCGTTCAGCCCCAGCATTTT. It translates to CASSAQAGSVQPQHF.

The chain couples TRBV28 to TRBJ2-7, with no clear D. Germline V gene lookup returns CDR1 MDHEN and CDR2 SYDVKM. CDR3 length: 15 amino acids. V was trimmed by 4 bases and J by 5 bases, leaving 18 bases between them. DNA of the CDR3: TGTGCCAGCAGTTCGATCAGGAACTCTTACAACGAGCAGTACTTC. It translates to CASSSIRNSYNEQYF.

The rearrangement uses TRBV7-2 and TRBJ1-5; D gene ambiguous. V lost 4 bases and J 0 bases, leaving 4 bases between the germline ends. Germline CDR1 is SGHTA and CDR2 is FQGNSA. CDR3 length: 13 amino acids. The CDR3 nucleotides read TGTGCCAGCAGCTACATTAGCAATCAGCCCCAGCATTTT. Translation: CASSYISNQPQHF. The whole variable domain, remainder taken from reference TRBV7-2 and TRBJ1-5, is GAGVSQSPSNKVTEKGKDVELRCDPISGHTALYWYRQSLGQGLEFLIYFQGNSAPDKSGLPSDRFSAERTGGSVSTLTIQRTQQEDSAVYLCASSYISNQPQHFGDGTRLSIL.

The chain combines TRBV7-5 with TRBJ2-1; the table calls TRBD2, which could not be checked here. TRBV7-5 is an annotated pseudogene. The CDR3 consists of 16 residues. As DNA, the CDR3 is TGTGCCAGAAGCTTAGCCCCCCAGCGGGGGTTTAATGAGCAGTTCTTC. This gives the protein CARSLAPQRGFNEQFF.

The chain links TRBV6-2 or TRBV6-3 to TRBJ2-2; D is unresolved. V shed 5 bases and J shed 4 bases, with 8 bases lying between them. This CDR3 spans 13 amino acids. Germline assignment: CDR1 MNHEY and CDR2 SVGEGT. The CDR3 nucleotides are TGTGCCAGCAGTCAAACATCCACCGGGGAGCTGTTTTTT. Translation: CASSQTSTGELFF.

The chain employs TRBV6-1 and TRBJ1-5; a weak D match, TRBD1 (5 bases). The length of the CDR3 is 16 residues. Trimming cost V 2 bases and J 2 bases, with 13 bases left between them. From germline, CDR1 is MNHNS and CDR2 SASEGT. The CDR3 sequence: CASSERRASGNQPQHF. Here the CDR3 DNA reads TGTGCCAGCAGTGAACGCAGGGCGTCAGGCAATCAGCCCCAGCATTTT.

The rearrangement joins TRBV29-1 to TRBJ2-1, with 11 positions matching TRBD2. CDR3 length: 14 residues. Germline V gene data show CDR1 as SQVTM and CDR2 as ANQGSEA. V shed 5 bases, J shed 4 bases, and the junction held 4 bases outside the gene matches. CDR3 protein: CSVRLAGGYNEQFF. The CDR3, as DNA: TGCAGCGTTAGGCTAGCGGGGGGTTACAATGAGCAGTTCTTC.

The rearrangement joins TRBV30 to TRBJ1-6; D not certain. The germline V gene encodes CDR1 GTSNPN and CDR2 SVGIG (reference sequence). The germline V and J ends were trimmed by 1 base and 5 bases, with 6 bases remaining between them. The CDR3 is 13 residues long. The CDR3 sequence is CAWSGQNNSPLHF. CDR3 DNA: TGTGCCTGGAGTGGGCAGAATAATTCACCCCTCCACTTT.

The chain links TRBV19 to TRBJ1-5; the D is unclear. This CDR3 spans 16 amino acids. In germline, CDR1 is LNHDA, CDR2 SQIVND (reference sequence). V dropped 3 bases and J dropped 2 bases, with 14 bases sitting between them. CDR3 residues: CASSIIGVGRNQPQHF. The CDR3 nucleotides are TGTGCCAGTAGTATTATCGGGGTCGGGCGCAATCAGCCCCAGCATTTT.

The V call is TRBV30, the J call TRBJ2-3; 9 bases line up with TRBD2. V was clipped by 3 bases and J by 4 bases; unmatched bases: 11. The CDR3 spans 16 residues. CDR1 and CDR2 (germline): GTSNPN, SVGIG (reference sequence). CDR3 protein: CAWRRGGGPRADTQYF. For the CDR3, the DNA is TGTGCCTGGAGGCGGGGGGGCGGTCCTCGGGCAGATACGCAGTATTTT.

This rearrangement joins TRBV5-4 to TRBJ1-1, with 7 bases fitting TRBD1. The germline V gene encodes CDR1 SGHNT and CDR2 YYREEE (reference sequence). V shed 2 bases and J 11 bases; nucleotides not matched to a gene: 6. This CDR3 has 12 amino acids. The CDR3 DNA sequence: TGTGCCAGCAGCTTTTCAGGGGGGAGGGCTTTCTTT. Translating it yields CASSFSGGRAFF.

The chain joins TRBV13 to TRBJ2-1, with D perhaps matching TRBD1 (5 bases). Trimming left V 2 bases short and J 10 bases short, with 30 bases between. The V gene's germline CDR1 is PRHDT and CDR2 FYEKMQ (reference sequence). The CDR3 sequence is 19 residues long. The DNA for the CDR3 is TGTGCCAGCAGCTTAAAGGCCGGCAGGGAAACGGCCCGGACGAGGGAGCAGTTCTTC. Protein sequence: CASSLKAGRETARTREQFF. The full variable domain, its missing parts supplied by reference TRBV13 and TRBJ2-1, is AAGVIQSPRHLIKEKRETATLKCYPIPRHDTVYWYQQGPGQDPQFLISFYEKMQSDKGSIPDRFSAQQFSDYHSELNMSSLELGDSALYFCASSLKAGRETARTREQFFGPGTRLTVL.

This clone was picked up one time. This chain joins TRBV5-6 and TRBJ1-3, with 10 bases that match TRBD1. CDR3 size: 18 residues. In germline, CDR1 is SGHDT, CDR2 YYEEEE. V lost 1 base, J lost 0 bases, and 7 bases stayed unmatched. CDR3 in DNA: TGTGCCAGCAGCTTGTTTTGGACAGGGGGGAGCTCTGGAAACACCATATATTTT. Its translation is CASSLFWTGGSSGNTIYF.

The chain has TRBV5-1 and TRBJ1-1; a possible D gene is TRBD1 (6 bases). V lost 7 bases to trimming and J lost 0 bases, with 13 bases between them. Per the germline V gene, CDR1 is SGHRS and CDR2 is YFSETQ. The CDR3 contains 14 residues. The CDR3 sequence is CASAPDSLNTEAFF. DNA of the CDR3: TGCGCCAGCGCTCCGGACAGTCTGAACACTGAAGCTTTCTTT.

The CDR3 spells CASSLGQGSGANVLTF. The CDR3 coding sequence is TGTGCCAGCTCACTCGGACAGGGCTCTGGGGCCAACGTCCTGACTTTC. This sequence joins TRBV18 and TRBJ2-6; the match to TRBD1 covers 8 bases. The germline V gene encodes CDR1 KGHSH and CDR2 LQKENI. The V gene end was trimmed by 4 bases and the J gene end by 0 bases; junction bases not matched to a gene: 2. There are 16 residues in the CDR3.

DNA of the CDR3: TGTGCCAGCAGGGTCAAAACAGGATCTCTTGGTGAAAAACTGTTTTTT. It codes for CASRVKTGSLGEKLFF. The rearrangement joins TRBV2 to TRBJ1-4, with D perhaps matching TRBD1 (5 bases). V was cut by 6 bases and J by 7 bases, with 21 bases left in between. The CDR3 runs to 16 residues. Germline lookup yields CDR1 SNHLY and CDR2 FYNNEI.

The chain joins TRBV4-1 to TRBJ2-4; tentatively, D is TRBD1 (5 bases). Trimming cost V 1 base and J 9 bases, with 13 bases left between them. Germline V gene lookup returns CDR1 MGHRA and CDR2 YSYEKL. The CDR3 has 14 amino acids. CDR3 DNA: TGCGCCAGCAGCCAAGCGCCAGGGTTAGGCATTCAGTACTTC. This encodes CASSQAPGLGIQYF.

The J gene is TRBJ2-1, the V gene TRBV11-2; TRBD1 matches 8 bases. The ends lost 6 bases at V and 13 bases at J; junction bases unmatched: 5. CDR1 and CDR2 (germline): SGHAT, FQNNGV. CDR3 size: 11 residues. The CDR3 here is CASSSDREQFF. DNA of the CDR3: TGTGCCAGCAGTTCGGACAGGGAACAGTTCTTC.

This chain joins TRBV25-1 and TRBJ1-4, with 8 bases aligning to TRBD1. Germline values: CDR1 MGHDK, CDR2 SYGVNS. Trimming took 6 bases from V and 8 from J; bases not matched to a gene: 5. This CDR3 is built from 13 residues. Here the CDR3 reads CASRDRAGEKLFF. The CDR3, as DNA: TGTGCCAGCAGGGACAGGGCGGGGGAAAAACTGTTTTTT.